This T cell receptor (beta chain) was sequenced during a study of human T cells and chemical hapten exposure. About the research overall: Upper inner arm skin measuring approximately 2 cm by approximately 2 cm received 2% DPC for sensitization. General study points: Compared to controls, expanded TCRs made significantly more large clusters of similar CDR3s.

In TCRdb, the RACE reads were re-called with MiXCR into one record per CDR3 protein. This table holds a few hundred thousand distinct CDR3 sequences, just under 6.5% found once. As to this clonotype: No antigen is known for it.

As to time point: patch test 2, 6 weeks after DPC sensitization. This sample's treatment: therapeutic diphenylcyclopropenone sensitization with weekly scalp DPC. This CDR3 contains 14 residues. Looked up from germline, CDR1 is LGHNT and CDR2 is FRNRAP. The V gene lost 5 bases and the J gene lost 6 bases, with 14 bases spanning the gap. The clonotype originates from a young woman with alopecia areata. Some clones in this sample may be carry-over from other donors' samples. The input for sequencing was whole blood, taken in connection with sensitization to the hapten diphenylcyclopropenone (DPC). The gene calls are TRBV12-5 and TRBJ2-1; D is unresolved. The CDR3 nucleotides read TGTGCTAGTGGTGTGACGTCGCCCGGCAATGAGCAGTTCTTC. It is translated as CASGVTSPGNEQFF.